This T cell receptor (beta chain) was captured by sequencing in a study of blood T cell repertoires in COVID-19. Study-wide context: Samples representing acute and convalescent COVID-19 were sourced from the United States, Italy and Spain. T cells, B-cell-depleted T cells, or PBMCs provided the cDNA or gDNA that served as material.

Authors' data handling: Using reference gene primer amplification, nucleated cell counts were estimated. Generated by immunoSEQ multiplex PCR, the TCRdb table keeps only in-frame clones and is missing some. Clone size and the V and J calls come from that table; the DNA yielded D and trimming. The profile shows 90,000 to 100,000 clones, 90% of them singletons. The V end lost 3 bases, the J end lost 2 bases, and 10 bases lay between the germline ends. This CDR3 comprises 14 residues. CDR1 SGHAT and CDR2 FQNNGV come from the germline V gene. This clone was detected only a few times. This clonotype was obtained from a man in his fifties or sixties with acute or convalescent COVID-19. The sequenced material came from peripheral blood. The chain uses TRBV11-2 and TRBJ2-5; the D is unclear. The CDR3 nucleotides read TGTGCCAGCAGCTTCTTCCAAGAGCAAGAGACCCAGTACTTC. It encodes CASSFFQEQETQYF.